Included here is one T cell receptor (beta chain) sequence, with context. What it binds is unknown. The donors, aged roughly 6 to 90, were healthy Caucasians from Russia. Every sample gave at least 5.5 micrograms of total RNA when it was extracted. The sample is drawn from a study of blood T cells in healthy people across ages. PCR was performed a second time for roughly 7 to 12 cycles using a sample-barcoded 5' primer and a J-beta primer mix. TCRdb analysed the 5' RACE reads with MiXCR anew, one entry per CDR3 protein. The sample shows 800,000 to 1,000,000 distinct CDR3 sequences, roughly 50% of them seen only once. General study results and limits: Long-lived donors carried more naive CD4+ cells and greater diversity than aged donors.

This receptor was obtained from a man aged 25-45 years in good health. The source material was blood.

CDR3 region: CASSFGAGDEQYF. The CDR3 DNA reads as TGTGCCAGCAGTTTTGGGGCAGGAGACGAGCAGTACTTC. This chain connects TRBV28 to TRBJ2-7, with D possibly TRBD1 on 5 matching bases. Germline loops: CDR1 MDHEN, CDR2 SYDVKM. The ends were cut back, 3 bases at V and 5 bases at J, with 11 bases in the middle. The CDR3 runs to 13 residues.